These 12 T cell receptor beta chains were sequenced from one sample in a study of blood T cell repertoires in COVID-19. Method: immunoSEQ multiplex PCR; TCRdb's copy keeps in-frame clones and lacks some. The table includes 150,000 to 160,000 clones, approximately 83% detected once. Sequencing input: peripheral blood. Receptors were obtained from an older woman with COVID-19, enrolled during active disease.

This clone was recorded once. The V and J genes are TRBV5-1 and TRBJ2-3; TRBD2 agrees at 7 bases. CDR1 is SGHRS, CDR2 YFSETQ, per germline. The CDR3 is 15 residues long. J gave up 2 bases and V 3 bases, and 6 bases lay outside the gene matches. This chain's CDR3 is CASSSRGSYTDTQYF. The CDR3 DNA reads TGCGCCAGCAGCTCGCGGGGGAGTTACACAGATACGCAGTATTTT.

The rearrangement links TRBV18 to TRBJ2-5; 7 nucleotides match TRBD1. The CDR3 spans 14 residues. Germline V lookup: CDR1 KGHSH, CDR2 LQKENI. Trimming cost V 4 bases and J 2 bases; bases outside gene matches: 4. This chain's CDR3 is CASSRDRIQETQYF. CDR3 bases: TGTGCCAGCTCACGGGACAGAATACAAGAGACCCAGTACTTC.

This chain links TRBV7-2 with TRBJ2-1; the D is unclear. Germline V lookup: CDR1 SGHTA, CDR2 FQGNSA. Deletions cut 3 bases from V and 13 bases from J, with 13 bases between. The CDR3 runs to 12 residues. CDR3 sequence: CASSLSLDNQFF. As DNA, the CDR3 is TGTGCCAGCAGCTTGTCACTCGACAATCAGTTCTTC.

A single count supports this clone. The rearrangement joins TRBV5-4 to TRBJ1-2; 7 nucleotides agree with TRBD1. The CDR3 sequence is 14 residues long. V dropped 3 bases and J dropped 0; count of bases not matched to a gene: 2. Germline CDR1 and CDR2: SGHNT and YYREEE (reference sequence). CDR3 amino acids: CASSSGTANYGYTF. CDR3 DNA: TGTGCCAGCAGCTCCGGGACAGCTAACTATGGCTACACCTTC.

The V call is TRBV2, the J call TRBJ1-5, with D possibly TRBD1 on 5 matching bases. This CDR3 contains 15 residues. Germline CDR1 is SNHLY and CDR2 is FYNNEI. V gave up 6 bases and J gave up 1 base, with 13 bases separating them. CDR3 DNA sequence: TGTGCCAGCAGATTCGGGGGTGGGAGCAATCAGCCCCAGCATTTT. Translation gives CASRFGGGSNQPQHF. Drawing the rest from reference TRBV2 and TRBJ1-5, the complete variable domain is EPEVTQTPSHQVTQMGQEVILRCVPISNHLYFYWYRQILGQKVEFLVSFYNNEISEKSEIFDDQFSVERPDGSNFTLKIRSTKLEDSAMYFCASRFGGGSNQPQHFGDGTRLSIL.

On this clone: A junction end diverges from the germline sequence, so it may reflect a read error. This rearrangement joins TRBV14 to TRBJ1-3, with a weak D call TRBD1 (5 bases). The CDR3 runs to 16 residues. Germline values: CDR1 SGHDN, CDR2 FVKESK. The CDR3 nucleotides read TGTGCCCGCAGCCGGGGGGGGGTCAACTCTGGAAACACCATATATTTT. It codes for CARSRGGVNSGNTIYF.

The chain joins TRBV16 to TRBJ2-7; the D gene is possibly TRBD2 (6 bases). The CDR3 length is 16 residues. The V gene's germline CDR1 is KGHSY and CDR2 FQNENV. Between the trimmed V and J ends, which lost 5 bases and 3 bases, there was a span of 20 bases. CDR3 sequence (DNA): TGTGCCAGCAGCTCAAGCAGCCGGGCTAGCGTCTACGAGCAGTACTTC. Its protein is CASSSSSRASVYEQYF. Variable domain in full (rest from reference TRBV16 and TRBJ2-7): GEEVAQTPKHLVRGEGQKAKLYCAPIKGHSYVFWYQQVLKNEFKFLISFQNENVFDETGMPKERFSAKCLPNSPCSLEIQATKLEDSAVYFCASSSSSRASVYEQYFGPGTRLTVT.

The chain employs TRBV29-1 and TRBJ2-5; 11 bases are a match to TRBD2. CDR1 and CDR2 (germline): SQVTM, ANQGSEA. This CDR3 region has 14 residues. V shed 6 bases, J shed 5 bases, and the junction held 8 bases outside the gene matches. The CDR3 nucleotides are TGCAGCGTCGGCCGGACTAGCGGGTGGGAGACCCAGTACTTC. It encodes CSVGRTSGWETQYF.

The chain carries TRBV6-5 and TRBJ1-1; TRBD1 matches 8 bases. Trimming at V came to 6 bases and at J to 11 bases, leaving 14 bases not matched to a gene. The CDR3 loop spans 14 amino acids. The germline gives CDR1 MNHEY, CDR2 SVGAGI. This CDR3 is CASRTGARGESAFF. In nucleotides, the CDR3 is TGTGCCAGCAGGACAGGGGCCCGCGGAGAGAGTGCTTTCTTT.

This rearrangement joins TRBV9 to TRBJ2-6; unclear D gene. CDR3 length equals 15 residues. CDR1 is SGDLS, CDR2 YYNGEE, per germline. The V end was cut by 3 bases, the J end by 1 base, with 8 bases between. The CDR3 coding sequence is TGTGCCAGCAGCGCTTATCCGTCTGGGGCCAACGTCCTGACTTTC. Protein: CASSAYPSGANVLTF.

The V gene is TRBV5-5, the J gene TRBJ2-7, with D possibly being TRBD1 (5 bases). The CDR3 contains 17 residues. Trimming shortened V by 1 base and J by 2 bases, and 19 bases separated the two germline ends. Germline lookup yields CDR1 SGHKS and CDR2 YYEKEE (reference sequence). DNA of the CDR3: TGTGCCAGCAGCTTGACGCTCCGATCAGGGCCCACCTACGAGCAGTACGTC. This sequence encodes CASSLTLRSGPTYEQYV.

CDR3 bases: TGTGCCAGCAGCCAAGGGAGCAGCGGGCTGTTTTTT. This translates into CASSQGSSGLFF. The chain employs TRBV3-1 (or the pseudogene TRBV3-2) and TRBJ1-4; D is undetermined. This CDR3 region has 12 residues. Looked up from germline, CDR1 is LGHDT and CDR2 is YNNKEL (reference sequence). Trimming removed 1 base from V and 14 bases from J, with 11 bases in between.